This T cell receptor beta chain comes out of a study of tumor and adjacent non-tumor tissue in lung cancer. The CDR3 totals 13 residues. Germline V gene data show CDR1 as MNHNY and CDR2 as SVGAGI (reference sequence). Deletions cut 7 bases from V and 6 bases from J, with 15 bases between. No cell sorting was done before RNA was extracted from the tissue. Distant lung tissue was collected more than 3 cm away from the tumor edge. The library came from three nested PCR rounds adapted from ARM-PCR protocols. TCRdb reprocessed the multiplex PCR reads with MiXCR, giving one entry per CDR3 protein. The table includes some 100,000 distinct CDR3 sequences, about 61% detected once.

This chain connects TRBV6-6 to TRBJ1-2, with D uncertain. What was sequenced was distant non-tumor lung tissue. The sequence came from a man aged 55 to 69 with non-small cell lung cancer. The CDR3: CASNTVNKDGYTF. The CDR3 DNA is TGTGCCAGCAATACGGTCAATAAGGATGGCTACACCTTC.